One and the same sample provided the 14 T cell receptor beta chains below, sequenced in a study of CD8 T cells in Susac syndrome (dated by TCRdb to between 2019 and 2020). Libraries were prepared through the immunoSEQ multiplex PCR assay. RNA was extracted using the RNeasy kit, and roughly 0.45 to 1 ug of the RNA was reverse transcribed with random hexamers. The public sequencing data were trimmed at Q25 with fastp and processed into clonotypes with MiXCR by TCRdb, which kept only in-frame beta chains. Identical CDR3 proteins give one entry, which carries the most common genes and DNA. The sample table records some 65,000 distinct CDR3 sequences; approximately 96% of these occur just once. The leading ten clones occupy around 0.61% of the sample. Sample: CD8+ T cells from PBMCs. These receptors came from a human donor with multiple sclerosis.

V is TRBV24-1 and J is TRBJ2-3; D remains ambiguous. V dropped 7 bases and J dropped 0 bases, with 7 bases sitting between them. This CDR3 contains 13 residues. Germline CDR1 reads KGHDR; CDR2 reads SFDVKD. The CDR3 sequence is CATSIASTDTQYF. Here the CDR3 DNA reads TGTGCCACCAGCATAGCTAGCACAGATACGCAGTATTTT.

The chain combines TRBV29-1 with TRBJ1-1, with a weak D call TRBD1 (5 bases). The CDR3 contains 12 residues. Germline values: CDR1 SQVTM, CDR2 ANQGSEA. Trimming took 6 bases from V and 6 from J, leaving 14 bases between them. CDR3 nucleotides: TGCAGCGTCGACGCCCCAGGGTCTGAAGCTTTCTTT. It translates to CSVDAPGSEAFF.

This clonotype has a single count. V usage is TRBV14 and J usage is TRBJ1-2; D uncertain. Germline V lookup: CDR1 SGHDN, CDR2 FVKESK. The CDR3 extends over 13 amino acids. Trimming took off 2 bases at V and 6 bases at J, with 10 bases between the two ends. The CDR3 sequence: CASSQMGNHGYTF. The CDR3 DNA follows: TGTGCCAGCAGCCAAATGGGGAACCATGGCTACACCTTC.

CDR3 nucleotides: TGTGCCAGCATCGGGAGGACTGAAAAACTGTTTTTT. This translates into CASIGRTEKLFF. The chain recombines TRBV3-1 with TRBJ1-4; no clear D gene. Germline assignment: CDR1 LGHDT and CDR2 YNNKEL (reference sequence). V lost 7 bases and J 7 bases, leaving 10 bases between the germline ends. The CDR3 spans 12 residues.

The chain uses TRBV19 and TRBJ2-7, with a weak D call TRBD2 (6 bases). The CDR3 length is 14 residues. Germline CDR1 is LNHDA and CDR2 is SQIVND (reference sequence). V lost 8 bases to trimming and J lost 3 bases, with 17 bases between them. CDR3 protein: CASRAAAGLYEQYF. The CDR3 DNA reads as TGTGCCAGTCGCGCCGCGGCGGGGCTCTACGAGCAGTACTTC.

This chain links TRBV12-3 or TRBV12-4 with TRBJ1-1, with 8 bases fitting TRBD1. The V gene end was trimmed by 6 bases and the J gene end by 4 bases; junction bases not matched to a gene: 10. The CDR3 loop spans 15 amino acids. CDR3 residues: CASSDRQGRPTEAFF. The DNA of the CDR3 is TGTGCCAGCAGCGACCGACAGGGGAGGCCCACTGAAGCTTTCTTT.

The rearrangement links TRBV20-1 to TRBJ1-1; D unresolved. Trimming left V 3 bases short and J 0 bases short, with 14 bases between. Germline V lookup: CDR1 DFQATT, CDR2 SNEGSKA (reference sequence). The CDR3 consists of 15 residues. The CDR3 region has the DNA TGCAGTGCTAGGACCGCTGCTACCATGAACACTGAAGCTTTCTTT. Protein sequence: CSARTAATMNTEAFF.

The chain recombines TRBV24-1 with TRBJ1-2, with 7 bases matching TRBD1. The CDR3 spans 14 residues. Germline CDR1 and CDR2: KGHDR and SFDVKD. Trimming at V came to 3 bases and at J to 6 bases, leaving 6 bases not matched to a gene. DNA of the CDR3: TGTGCCACCAGTGATGAGATGGGACAGCATGGCTACACCTTC. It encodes CATSDEMGQHGYTF.

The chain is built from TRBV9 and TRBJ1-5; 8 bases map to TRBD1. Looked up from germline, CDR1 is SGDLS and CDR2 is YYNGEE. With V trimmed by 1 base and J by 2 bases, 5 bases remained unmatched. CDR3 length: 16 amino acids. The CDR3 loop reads CASSVRDRRCNQPQHF. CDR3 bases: TGTGCCAGCAGCGTAAGGGACAGGAGATGCAATCAGCCCCAGCATTTT.

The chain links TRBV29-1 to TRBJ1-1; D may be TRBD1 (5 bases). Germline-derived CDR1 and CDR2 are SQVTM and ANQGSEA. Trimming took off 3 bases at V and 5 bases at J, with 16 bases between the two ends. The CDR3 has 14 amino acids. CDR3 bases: TGCAGCGTTGACGAAGTTGGGGGGTGGACTGAAGCTTTCTTT. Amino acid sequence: CSVDEVGGWTEAFF.

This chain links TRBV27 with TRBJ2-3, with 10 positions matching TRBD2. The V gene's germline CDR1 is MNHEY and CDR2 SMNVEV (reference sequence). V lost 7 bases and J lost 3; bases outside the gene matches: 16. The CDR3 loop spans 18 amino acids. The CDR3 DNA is TGTGCCAGCAAACTAACGGGTAGCGGGAGGTTGGAGACAGATACGCAGTATTTT. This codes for CASKLTGSGRLETDTQYF.

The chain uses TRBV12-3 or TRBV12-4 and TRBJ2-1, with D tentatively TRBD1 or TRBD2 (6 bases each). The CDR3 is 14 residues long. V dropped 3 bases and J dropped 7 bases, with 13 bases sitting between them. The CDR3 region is CASSFWGAGNEQFF. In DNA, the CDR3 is TGTGCCAGCAGTTTTTGGGGGGCGGGTAATGAGCAGTTCTTC.

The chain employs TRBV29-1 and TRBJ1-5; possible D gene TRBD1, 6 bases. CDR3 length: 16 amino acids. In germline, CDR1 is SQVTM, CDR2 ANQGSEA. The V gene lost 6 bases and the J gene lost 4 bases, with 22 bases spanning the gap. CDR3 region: CSVDFRGAFTNQPQHF. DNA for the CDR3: TGCAGCGTCGATTTCAGGGGAGCTTTTACAAATCAGCCCCAGCATTTT.

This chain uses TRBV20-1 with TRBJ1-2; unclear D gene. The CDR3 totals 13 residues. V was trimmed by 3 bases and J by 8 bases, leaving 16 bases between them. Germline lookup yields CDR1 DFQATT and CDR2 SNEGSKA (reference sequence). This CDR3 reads CSASPVGEGGYTF. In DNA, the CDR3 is TGCAGTGCTAGCCCCGTCGGGGAAGGCGGCTACACCTTC.